A single sample gave rise to the 32 T cell receptor beta chains below, sequenced in a study of T cells after yellow fever vaccination. TCRdb itself ran the 5' RACE reads through MiXCR, one entry per CDR3 protein. This table holds tens of thousands of distinct CDR3 sequences, approximately 8% found once. Source: CD8+ T cells sorted from PBMCs, taken on the day of the yellow fever booster vaccination. The receptors shown here come from a man aged 30 to 45 who received the YFV17D yellow fever vaccine.

The chain uses TRBV6-5 and TRBJ2-3; D perhaps matches TRBD2 (6 bases). There are 16 residues in the CDR3. CDR1 and CDR2 (germline): MNHEY, SVGAGI. With 6 bases removed from V and 0 bases from J, the gap between germline ends came to 16 bases. CDR3 amino acids: CASSPFWGLSTDTQYF. In nucleotides, the CDR3 is TGTGCCAGCAGCCCTTTCTGGGGACTGAGCACAGATACGCAGTATTTT.

This clonotype was picked up a small number of times. The V gene is TRBV5-6, the J gene TRBJ2-5, with D hard to call. With 0 bases removed from V and 1 base from J, the gap between germline ends came to 7 bases. From germline, CDR1 is SGHDT and CDR2 YYEEEE. The CDR3 is made up of 14 amino acids. The CDR3 region is CASSLVGFQETQYF. The DNA for the CDR3 is TGTGCCAGCAGCTTGGTTGGGTTCCAAGAGACCCAGTACTTC.

This clonotype showed up many times. The chain joins TRBV6-2 or TRBV6-3 to TRBJ1-2; the match to TRBD1 covers 7 bases. The V gene end was trimmed by 2 bases and the J gene end by 8 bases; junction bases not matched to a gene: 11. This CDR3 has 15 residues. The germline gives CDR1 MNHEY, CDR2 SVGEGT. The CDR3 loop is CASSYTTGMVDGYTF. The CDR3 DNA sequence: TGTGCCAGCAGTTACACGACAGGGATGGTCGACGGCTACACCTTC.

This clonotype was seen many times. V and J are TRBV25-1 and TRBJ1-1; no definite D call. CDR1 is MGHDK and CDR2 is SYGVNS in the germline V gene. Trimming pared 3 bases from V and 11 bases from J, leaving 16 bases between. This CDR3 has 13 residues. The chain's CDR3 is CASSDSGLLPAFF. CDR3 sequence (DNA): TGTGCCAGCAGTGATAGCGGGCTTTTACCGGCTTTCTTT.

This clonotype was seen repeatedly, ten times or more. This sequence joins TRBV4-3 and TRBJ2-3, with TRBD2 matching over 13 bases. The J segment lost 3 bases and the V segment lost 0 bases, leaving 6 bases of the junction unmatched. The CDR3 spans 18 residues. The germline CDR1 and CDR2 sequences are LGHNA and YSLEER. In nucleotides, the CDR3 is TGCGCCAGCAGCCAAGATGGACTAGCGGGAGCGTCGACAGATACGCAGTATTTT. This sequence encodes CASSQDGLAGASTDTQYF.

The J gene is TRBJ1-5, the V gene TRBV5-6, with D possibly matching TRBD1 (6 bases). The V end lost 4 bases, the J end lost 3 bases, and 11 bases lay between the germline ends. CDR3 length: 14 residues. CDR1 is SGHDT and CDR2 is YYEEEE in the germline V gene. The CDR3 reads CASSPTGYNQPQHF. CDR3 nucleotide sequence: TGTGCCAGCAGCCCGACAGGATACAATCAGCCCCAGCATTTT. Full variable domain (remainder filled in from reference TRBV5-6 and TRBJ1-5): DAGVTQSPTHLIKTRGQQVTLRCSPKSGHDTVSWYQQALGQGPQFIFQYYEEEERQRGNFPDRFSGHQFPNYSSELNVNALLLGDSALYLCASSPTGYNQPQHFGDGTRLSIL.

CDR3 nucleotides: TGTGCCAGCAGTCCCTACCCTGACATTTACTCCTACGAGCAGTACTTC. Protein product: CASSPYPDIYSYEQYF. The chain uses TRBV28 and TRBJ2-7; D gene unclear. This CDR3 is 16 amino acids long. Germline assignment: CDR1 MDHEN and CDR2 SYDVKM. Trimming cost V 5 bases and J 0 bases, with 17 bases left between them.

The V and J genes are TRBV11-2 and TRBJ2-5, with D perhaps TRBD2 (6 bases). The CDR3 loop spans 11 amino acids. The V gene's germline CDR1 is SGHAT and CDR2 FQNNGV. Between the trimmed V and J ends, which lost 5 bases and 5 bases, there was a span of 6 bases. The DNA of the CDR3 is TGTGCCAGCAGCGGGGGGGAGACCCAGTACTTC. Translating gives CASSGGETQYF. Drawing the rest from reference TRBV11-2 and TRBJ2-5, the complete variable domain is EAGVAQSPRYKIIEKRQSVAFWCNPISGHATLYWYQQILGQGPKLLIQFQNNGVVDDSQLPKDRFSAERLKGVDSTLKIQPAKLEDSAVYLCASSGGETQYFGPGTRLLVL.

This clonotype came up many times. The rearrangement uses TRBV27 and TRBJ1-5; D not certain. The germline CDR1 and CDR2 sequences are MNHEY and SMNVEV (reference sequence). The CDR3 runs 14 residues. The V and J ends lost 2 bases and 3 bases respectively, with 8 bases between them. Here the CDR3 reads CASSLGSPNQPQHF. The CDR3 nucleotides read TGTGCCAGCAGTTTAGGGTCCCCCAATCAGCCCCAGCATTTT.

This chain links TRBV29-1 with TRBJ1-2; TRBD1 might be the D (6 bases). V was trimmed by 5 bases and J by 3 bases, leaving 7 bases between them. Germline V lookup: CDR1 SQVTM, CDR2 ANQGSEA. The CDR3 totals 11 residues. CDR3 residues: CSVTGYYGYTF. Written as DNA, the CDR3 is TGCAGCGTTACAGGGTACTATGGCTACACCTTC.

This clonotype was seen only a few times. The chain carries TRBV18 and TRBJ2-7; D possibly corresponds to TRBD1 (6 bases). In germline, CDR1 is KGHSH, CDR2 LQKENI. Trimming pared 6 bases from V and 0 bases from J, leaving 15 bases between. The CDR3 runs 15 residues. CDR3 nucleotides: TGTGCCAGCTCTCCCCTGGGGGCCCGCTCCTACGAGCAGTACTTC. It yields the protein CASSPLGARSYEQYF.

The V call is TRBV19, the J call TRBJ2-3, with a possible D match to TRBD1 (5 bases). Trimming took 9 bases from V and 0 from J, leaving 10 bases between them. Germline V gene data show CDR1 as LNHDA and CDR2 as SQIVND (reference sequence). The CDR3 spans 13 residues. In nucleotides, the CDR3 is TGTGCCAGCAGGGTATCTAGCACAGATACGCAGTATTTT. It is translated as CASRVSSTDTQYF.

This clonotype turned up a few times. This chain joins TRBV30 and TRBJ1-1; D gene ambiguous. V was cut by 3 bases and J by 2 bases, with 10 bases left in between. CDR1 is GTSNPN, CDR2 SVGIG, per germline (reference sequence). The CDR3 covers 13 residues. The DNA for the CDR3 is TGTGCCTGGAGGGCAAAAGGTAACACTGAAGCTTTCTTT. It is translated as CAWRAKGNTEAFF.

The chain has TRBV7-8 and TRBJ2-3; D ambiguous. Trimming shortened V by 3 bases and J by 6 bases, and 7 bases separated the two germline ends. Germline V gives CDR1 SGHVS, CDR2 FQNEAQ. CDR3 length equals 12 residues. The CDR3 here is CASSFTVDTQYF. The CDR3 nucleotides are TGTGCCAGCAGCTTTACCGTGGATACGCAGTATTTT.

This clonotype has at least ten counts. This sequence joins TRBV20-1 and TRBJ2-7; 9 nucleotides line up with TRBD2. CDR3 length: 15 residues. Germline V gives CDR1 DFQATT, CDR2 SNEGSKA (reference sequence). Trimming took 2 bases from V and 4 from J; bases not matched to a gene: 9. The CDR3 is CSARRILAGSYEQYF. The CDR3 coding sequence is TGCAGTGCTAGAAGGATTCTAGCGGGATCGTACGAGCAGTACTTC.

The sample holds a few counts of this clonotype. The chain employs TRBV7-2 and TRBJ2-7; 14 nucleotides match TRBD2. The CDR3 is 16 amino acids. Looked up from germline, CDR1 is SGHTA and CDR2 is FQGNSA. The trim removed 5 bases at V and 5 bases at J, leaving 8 bases unmatched. The CDR3 DNA follows: TGTGCCAGCAGCCCCAGACTAGCGGGAGGGGCCGACGAGCAGTACTTC. Translating it yields CASSPRLAGGADEQYF.

This clonotype was observed many times. The chain joins TRBV6-2 or TRBV6-3 to TRBJ2-7; D is uncertain. Germline V lookup: CDR1 MNHEY, CDR2 SVGEGT. The germline V and J ends were trimmed by 4 bases and 3 bases, with 4 bases remaining between them. The CDR3 length is 11 residues. The CDR3, as DNA: TGTGCCAGCAGTTTGCACTACGAGCAGTACTTC. This sequence encodes CASSLHYEQYF.

This chain connects TRBV7-9 to TRBJ2-4; D may match TRBD1 or TRBD2 (6 bases each). Trimming removed 5 bases at V and 1 base at J, with 12 bases between. The germline gives CDR1 SEHNR, CDR2 FQNEAQ (reference sequence). CDR3 length: 15 residues. The DNA for the CDR3 is TGTGCCAGCAGCCCAGGGGAGGCGGCCAAAAACATTCAGTACTTC. Protein sequence: CASSPGEAAKNIQYF.

This clonotype has only a few counts. The chain joins TRBV11-2 to TRBJ2-2; TRBD1 agrees at 9 bases. J was trimmed by 5 bases and V by 5 bases; bases with no gene match: 3. Germline V gives CDR1 SGHAT, CDR2 FQNNGV. This CDR3 region has 14 residues. The CDR3 region has the DNA TGTGCCAGCAGCCCGACAGGGGGTACCGGGGAGCTGTTTTTT. The encoded protein is CASSPTGGTGELFF.

This clonotype was seen only a few times. V usage is TRBV20-1 and J usage is TRBJ2-1; possible D gene TRBD1, 5 bases. Per germline, CDR1 DFQATT and CDR2 SNEGSKA (reference sequence). The CDR3 covers 14 residues. The germline V and J ends were trimmed by 4 bases and 10 bases, with 20 bases remaining between them. In nucleotides, the CDR3 is TGCAGTGCTAAAAGAAATCCATCTTCAGGGGAGCAGTTCTTC. This translates into CSAKRNPSSGEQFF.

This clonotype was detected only a few times. V and J are TRBV4-3 and TRBJ2-4, with unresolved D. The V gene lost 3 bases and the J gene lost 5 bases, with 14 bases spanning the gap. Germline V CDR1 and CDR2: LGHNA, YSLEER. CDR3 size: 15 residues. CDR3 amino acids: CASSQHLGVENIQYF. In DNA form, the CDR3 reads TGCGCCAGCAGCCAGCATTTGGGCGTTGAAAACATTCAGTACTTC.

About this clonotype: One end of the junction does not line up with germline, which may come from a read error. J is TRBJ2-1 and V is TRBV20-1; TRBD2 might be the D (5 bases). The germline V gene has CDR1 DFQATT and CDR2 SNEGSKA (reference sequence). There are 14 residues in the CDR3. In DNA, the CDR3 is TGCTGTGCTAGACCCAGGACTTTTCCCGATGAGCAGTTCTTC. Translation gives CCARPRTFPDEQFF.

This sequence joins TRBV7-2 and TRBJ2-1; D is undetermined. This CDR3 is built from 14 residues. Per the germline V gene, CDR1 is SGHTA and CDR2 is FQGNSA. Trimming removed 2 bases from V and 6 bases from J, with 11 bases in between. This CDR3 is CASSLWEYGNEQFF. The CDR3 DNA reads TGTGCCAGCAGCTTATGGGAATACGGCAATGAGCAGTTCTTC.

V is TRBV13 and J is TRBJ2-1; TRBD1 matches 7 bases. CDR1 and CDR2 (germline): PRHDT, FYEKMQ (reference sequence). The CDR3 covers 14 residues. The ends lost 5 bases at V and 5 bases at J; junction bases unmatched: 6. This CDR3 reads CASSIEDRDNEQFF. CDR3 bases: TGTGCCAGCAGCATAGAAGACAGGGACAATGAGCAGTTCTTC.

A note on this clonotype: The junction and the germline gene differ at one end; a read error may be behind it. This chain joins TRBV7-7 and TRBJ2-3; D perhaps matches TRBD2 (5 bases). There are 13 residues in the CDR3. The germline V gene encodes CDR1 SSHAT and CDR2 FNYEAQ (reference sequence). The CDR3 sequence is CASSSRVGEGQYF. CDR3 sequence (DNA): TGTGCTAGCAGCTCGAGGGTTGGAGAAGGACAGTATTTT.

This clonotype was observed a handful of times. The CDR3 sequence is CSVEGPSTSISYNEQFF. CDR3 in DNA: TGCAGCGTTGAAGGGCCCTCGACTAGTATTTCCTACAATGAGCAGTTCTTC. This rearrangement joins TRBV29-1 to TRBJ2-1; possible D gene TRBD2, 6 bases. Between the trimmed V and J ends, which lost 1 base and 1 base, there was a span of 17 bases. Germline lookup yields CDR1 SQVTM and CDR2 ANQGSEA. This CDR3 contains 17 residues.

In this sample, this clonotype turned up a few times. V and J are TRBV6-1 and TRBJ1-6, with D tentatively TRBD1 (6 bases). V was shortened by 7 bases and J by 2 bases, with 12 bases between the two germline ends. The CDR3 totals 15 residues. Germline V lookup: CDR1 MNHNS, CDR2 SASEGT. CDR3 in DNA: TGTGCCAGCAAGGGGGTGGTCCCCTATAATTCACCCCTCCACTTT. Amino acids: CASKGVVPYNSPLHF.

The genes are TRBV11-2 and TRBJ2-3, with a weak D call TRBD2 (5 bases). Trimming took off 5 bases at V and 4 bases at J, with 10 bases between the two ends. The CDR3 totals 13 residues. Germline V lookup: CDR1 SGHAT, CDR2 FQNNGV. The CDR3 nucleotides are TGTGCCAGCAGCAGTACTAGACCAGATACGCAGTATTTT. Translating gives CASSSTRPDTQYF.

This clonotype was picked up a small number of times. The chain has TRBV27 and TRBJ2-5, with D possibly being TRBD2 (5 bases). The CDR3 spans 16 residues. The V gene lost 0 bases and the J gene lost 5 bases, with 16 bases spanning the gap. The germline V gene has CDR1 MNHEY and CDR2 SMNVEV (reference sequence). This chain's CDR3 is CASSLSRASIRETQYF. The CDR3 coding sequence is TGTGCCAGCAGTTTATCGAGGGCTAGCATAAGGGAGACCCAGTACTTC.

V gene TRBV7-6 combines with J gene TRBJ2-3, with 10 nucleotides matching TRBD2. CDR3 length equals 16 residues. The trim removed 3 bases at V and 1 base at J, leaving 4 bases unmatched. In germline, CDR1 is SGHVS, CDR2 FNYEAQ. The CDR3: CASSFGAGGGTDTQYF. The CDR3 DNA is TGTGCCAGCAGCTTTGGAGCGGGGGGGGGCACAGATACGCAGTATTTT. Combining the CDR3 with reference TRBV7-6 and TRBJ2-3 gives the whole variable domain GAGVSQSPRYKVTKRGQDVALRCDPISGHVSLYWYRQALGQGPEFLTYFNYEAQQDKSGLPNDRFSAERPEGSISTLTIQRTEQRDSAMYRCASSFGAGGGTDTQYFGPGTRLTVL.

This clonotype was seen only a few times. The rearrangement uses TRBV14 and TRBJ2-1; D is possibly TRBD2 (5 bases). Germline CDR1 and CDR2: SGHDN and FVKESK. The CDR3 has 13 residues. V was clipped by 6 bases and J by 9 bases, with 15 bases between them. The CDR3 reads CASSEGVVSEQFF. DNA of the CDR3: TGTGCCAGCAGTGAGGGAGTGGTAAGTGAGCAGTTCTTC.

V and J are TRBV6-5 and TRBJ2-1; no clear D gene. The CDR3 sequence is 11 residues long. Germline CDR1 reads MNHEY; CDR2 reads SVGAGI. The V end was cut by 4 bases, the J end by 10 bases, with 8 bases between. The CDR3 bases are TGTGCCAGCAGTTTTGGTCGGGAGCAGTTCTTC. Translation: CASSFGREQFF.